The present T cell receptor beta chain was sequenced within a study of radiotherapy plus CTLA-4 blockade in lung cancer. Study background: Disease control reached approximately 30%, with objective responses in over 15%.

With ipilimumab providing CTLA-4 blockade, focal radiation was administered to patients who had chemo-refractory metastatic non-small-cell lung cancer. This clone appeared a single time. Its antigen is currently unknown. Study outcomes and limitations: Radiotherapy with ipilimumab was followed by blood expansion of tumor-derived clones.

The CDR3 is 15 amino acids. V dropped 1 base and J dropped 3 bases, with 11 bases sitting between them. The germline gives CDR1 MNHEY, CDR2 SMNVEV (reference sequence). The table came from immunoSEQ multiplex PCR; TCRdb's copy has only in-frame clones and leaves some out. Of around 100,000 clones listed, around 84% are singletons. The material sequenced was peripheral blood, taken from a patient treated with radiotherapy plus ipilimumab. The origin of this receptor is a human donor with non-small cell lung cancer that progressed on radiotherapy plus ipilimumab. Some clones in this sample may be carry-over from other donors' samples. V gene TRBV27 combines with J gene TRBJ2-3; weak D call: TRBD2 (5 bases). CDR3 sequence: CASSLYDEGTDTQYF. The CDR3 bases are TGTGCCAGCAGTTTATATGATGAGGGTACAGATACGCAGTATTTT.